This TCR beta chain was obtained from a study of blood T cell repertoires in COVID-19. Looking at the study overall: The study drew acute and convalescent COVID-19 samples from the United States, Italy and Spain.

Living in 24 US areas, the participants were between roughly 18 and 90 years of age. Cohort allocation depended upon clinical history that participants reported. Recovered status in Cohort 3 required two negative PCRs, clearance, or symptom resolution. Clones were read by immunoSEQ multiplex PCR, and TCRdb kept only the in-frame ones, dropping some. The sample shows 200,000 or so clones, less than 90% of them seen only once. Looked up from germline, CDR1 is MNHEY and CDR2 is SMNVEV (reference sequence). The J segment lost 5 bases and the V segment lost 0 bases, leaving 7 bases of the junction unmatched. The CDR3 spans 16 residues.

The sequence was obtained from a woman aged 25 to 39 who had recovered from COVID-19. Material for sequencing was PBMCs or T cells enriched from blood (not recorded which). The chain carries TRBV27 and TRBJ2-7; TRBD1 aligns across 10 bases. The CDR3 reads CASSLSMWGQGNEQYF. Written as DNA, the CDR3 is TGTGCCAGCAGTTTATCGATGTGGGGACAGGGGAACGAGCAGTACTTC.